This TCR beta chain is from a study of response to subunit inactivated influenza vaccine. Findings and limits, study-wide: Seasonal influenza vaccination, on each occasion, was suggested by the authors to recruit few new T cells.

TCRdb re-called the RT-PCR reads through MiXCR, storing one row per CDR3 protein. The table lists about 520,000 distinct CDR3 sequences, 7.2% of them singletons. A remark on this clonotype: Its antigen is unidentified.

Sample: PBMCs from blood, taken 23 to 25 months after vaccination. The sequence was collected from a man between 50 and 75 years old who received an inactivated influenza vaccine.

The CDR3 bases are TGTGCCAGCAGCTTATCGCAGGGGAGAGAGCAGTACTTC. This encodes CASSLSQGREQYF. The chain uses TRBV5-5 and TRBJ2-7; TRBD1 is a possible D gene (6 bases). Germline CDR1 is SGHKS and CDR2 is YYEKEE (reference sequence). The CDR3 consists of 13 residues. Trimming left V 2 bases short and J 7 bases short, with 13 bases between.